The 9 T cell receptor beta chains listed next were all sequenced from one sample in a study of cytomegalovirus exposure and HLA in healthy donors. The PCR was carried out with 60 Vbeta primers and 13 Jbeta primers. The assay was immunoSEQ multiplex PCR, and TCRdb's table has in-frame clones only and misses some. The data contain 25,000 to 35,000 clones, about three fifths of them seen just once; the ten biggest clones take up around 23%. The sequencing input was PBMCs. These receptors came from a man aged 50 or older in good health and CMV-seropositive.

This clone was counted a few times. In DNA, the CDR3 is TGTGCCAGCAGGGGACAGGGGCCCCGGGGCAATCAGCCCCAGCATTTT. Translation gives CASRGQGPRGNQPQHF. This chain joins TRBV6-6 and TRBJ1-5, with 10 positions matching TRBD1. J lost 2 bases, V lost 6 bases, and 7 bases had no gene match. Germline V lookup: CDR1 MNHNY, CDR2 SVGAGI (reference sequence). CDR3 length equals 16 residues.

CDR3 loop: CASSPSGNTGELFF. The CDR3 DNA sequence: TGTGCCAGCAGCCCCTCAGGGAACACCGGGGAGCTGTTTTTT. The chain employs TRBV6-5 and TRBJ2-2; D ambiguous. Trimming removed 6 bases at V and 1 base at J, with 9 bases between. The CDR3 is 14 amino acids. Germline lookup yields CDR1 MNHEY and CDR2 SVGAGI.

V usage is TRBV7-8 and J usage is TRBJ1-2, with D hard to call. CDR3 length equals 14 residues. Germline V CDR1 and CDR2: SGHVS, FQNEAQ. The V end lost 0 bases, the J end lost 5 bases, and 10 bases lay between the germline ends. CDR3 nucleotides: TGTGCCAGCAGCTTAGCTGGGCGCGGGTATGGCTACACCTTC. Translation: CASSLAGRGYGYTF.

J is TRBJ1-5 and V is TRBV7-9; D gene ambiguous. With 1 base removed from V and 4 bases from J, the gap between germline ends came to 11 bases. Germline V gene sequence: CDR1 SEHNR, CDR2 FQNEAQ (reference sequence). CDR3 length: 15 amino acids. This CDR3 reads CASSLGGIANQPQHF. DNA for the CDR3: TGTGCCAGCAGCTTAGGCGGTATAGCAAATCAGCCCCAGCATTTT. Combining the CDR3 with reference TRBV7-9 and TRBJ1-5 gives the whole variable domain DTGVSQNPRHKITKRGQNVTFRCDPISEHNRLYWYRQTLGQGPEFLTYFQNEAQLEKSRLLSDRFSAERPKGSFSTLEIQRTEQGDSAMYLCASSLGGIANQPQHFGDGTRLSIL.

V and J are TRBV19 and TRBJ1-6; D perhaps matches TRBD1 (5 bases). Germline CDR1 reads LNHDA; CDR2 reads SQIVND (reference sequence). The V end lost 4 bases, the J end lost 10 bases, and 14 bases lay between the germline ends. The CDR3 loop spans 14 amino acids. This CDR3 is CASSTGTASSPLHF. The CDR3 DNA reads as TGTGCCAGTAGTACGGGGACTGCCTCCTCACCCCTCCACTTT.

V usage is TRBV4-1 and J usage is TRBJ1-6; TRBD1 matches 10 bases. The trim removed 0 bases at V and 10 bases at J, leaving 6 bases unmatched. Germline CDR1 is MGHRA and CDR2 is YSYEKL. The CDR3 totals 16 residues. This CDR3 is CASSQEGTGQGSPLHF. CDR3 nucleotide sequence: TGCGCCAGCAGCCAAGAAGGGACGGGACAGGGGTCACCCCTCCACTTT.

This chain uses TRBV14 with TRBJ2-5, with D perhaps TRBD1 (5 bases). The germline V gene encodes CDR1 SGHDN and CDR2 FVKESK. V was pared by 1 base and J by 5 bases, with 14 bases between. The CDR3 loop spans 15 amino acids. CDR3 coding DNA: TGTGCCAGCAGCCAAGGAGTCAGGGTTTTTGAGACCCAGTACTTC. This encodes CASSQGVRVFETQYF.

This chain uses TRBV30 with TRBJ2-3; D is perhaps TRBD2 (6 bases). In germline, CDR1 is GTSNPN, CDR2 SVGIG (reference sequence). The CDR3 covers 14 residues. V lost 7 bases, J lost 1 base, and 15 bases lay in between. Here the CDR3 reads CAFSRGKGTDTQYF. CDR3 nucleotide sequence: TGTGCCTTCAGCCGGGGGAAGGGCACAGATACGCAGTATTTT.

The J gene is TRBJ1-5, the V gene TRBV4-1, with D perhaps matching TRBD1 (5 bases). The CDR3 totals 15 residues. Germline CDR1 reads MGHRA; CDR2 reads YSYEKL. V dropped 0 bases and J dropped 6 bases, with 12 bases sitting between them. The CDR3 DNA is TGCGCCAGCAGCCAAGAATCAGGGATGGGTCAGCCCCAGCATTTT. It is translated as CASSQESGMGQPQHF.